This T cell receptor (beta chain) was obtained from a study of blood T cell repertoires in COVID-19. The junction had 5 bases not matched to a gene; V was cut back by 3 bases and J by 8 bases. CDR3 length: 13 residues. The germline CDR1 and CDR2 sequences are KGHSH and LQKENI. Using immunoSEQ multiplex PCR, the repertoire was profiled, and TCRdb retains in-frame clones only, with some absent. The sample has 300,000 or so clones; about 89% are singletons. Those enrolled in Seattle joined during active infection and were followed longitudinally afterward. The source of this sequence is a woman in her 30s with COVID-19, enrolled during active disease. The source material was peripheral blood. The chain joins TRBV18 to TRBJ1-1, with 8 bases identical to TRBD1. CDR3 sequence (DNA): TGTGCCAGCTCACCCACGGACAGGGAAGAAGCTTTCTTT. This codes for CASSPTDREEAFF.